This TCR beta chain is drawn from a study of blood T cell repertoires in COVID-19. About the research overall: COVID-19 samples, acute and convalescent, were from the United States, Italy and Spain. The analysed material was cDNA or gDNA that came from T cells, B-cell-depleted T cells, or PBMCs.

V was clipped by 0 bases and J by 8 bases, with 13 bases between them. The CDR3 has 13 residues. Germline V CDR1 and CDR2: SQVTM, ANQGSEA. In the original workflow: Nucleated cell counts were estimated from reference gene primer amplification. Profiling relied on immunoSEQ multiplex PCR, and the TCRdb table lists in-frame clones only, not all of them. D and trimming were read from the DNA, whereas the V and J calls and clone size are those reported in that table. This sample carries about 75,000 clones, 80% to 90% of them seen once, and the ten largest clones take 5% to 6.5%. The source of this sequence is a woman in her forties or fifties with acute or convalescent COVID-19. The gene calls are TRBV29-1 and TRBJ1-2; TRBD1 might be the D (5 bases). Sequenced: peripheral blood. CDR3 protein: CSVEDRGGYGYTF. The CDR3 coding sequence is TGCAGCGTTGAAGATCGGGGGGGGTACGGCTACACCTTC.